This TCR beta chain was documented in a study of regulatory T cells in long-lasting Graves disease. Time point defined: persistent/refractory GD, antithyroid drugs over 5 years with positive TRAb. The TCR library was made from RNA that had been extracted from PBMCs in TRIzol. This clonotype has a count of ten or more. Arm-PCR of CDR3 regions and iRepertoire HTBI primers were used to build TCR beta libraries. Using its own MiXCR run on the multiplex PCR reads, TCRdb lists one record per CDR3 protein. The sample contains about 450,000 distinct CDR3 sequences, about 25% of which appear only once. Germline CDR1 MDHEN, CDR2 SYDVKM. Trimming shortened V by 5 bases and J by 2 bases, and 16 bases separated the two germline ends. This CDR3 contains 15 residues.

This material consisted of peripheral blood mononuclear cells (PBMCs), taken when the disease was refractory, from a patient treated with antithyroid drugs. This chain connects TRBV28 to TRBJ2-7; D is unresolved. The receptor was derived from a female donor with Graves disease. The chain's CDR3 is CASSPQDGRTYEQYF. CDR3 coding DNA: TGTGCCAGCAGTCCTCAGGACGGACGAACCTACGAGCAGTACTTC.